This is a list of T cell receptor beta chains from one sample in a study of PD-1 blockade in classical Hodgkin lymphoma. TCRdb's table, derived via immunoSEQ multiplex PCR, lists solely in-frame clones and lacks some. The repertoire holds 21,000 or so clones, with 70% to 85% as singletons. Sequenced here: peripheral blood mononuclear cells (PBMCs), sampled at baseline. The source is a human donor with classical Hodgkin lymphoma. Both conserved end residues are part of each CDR3. A D gene is named only where the DNA matches it firmly. Clone sizes are given selectively: once, few, many, or a class where the clone is expanded.

size	V	D	J	DNA	CDR3
few	TRBV27	.	TRBJ2-3	TGTGCCAGCAGTTTATGGGGCTACACAGATACGCAGTATTTT	CASSLWGYTDTQYF
.	TRBV5-8	.	TRBJ1-3	TGTGCCAGCACGGCCCGAGATTCCCTTGGAAACACCATATATTTT	CASTARDSLGNTIYF
few	TRBV4-3	.	TRBJ2-1	TGCGCCAGCAGCCCAGACCGCAGCAATGAGCAGTTCTTC	CASSPDRSNEQFF
.	TRBV19	TRBD2	TRBJ2-1	TGTGCCAGTAGTGTATATTCCGGGACTAGCGGGAGTCGGTCCTACAATGAGCAGTTCTTC	CASSVYSGTSGSRSYNEQFF
once	TRBV5-4	.	TRBJ1-2	TGTGCCAGCAGCTTCGGGGACGGATCCCCCGATCAGAACTATGGCTACACCTTC	CASSFGDGSPDQNYGYTF
.	TRBV25-1	.	TRBJ2-7	TGTGCCAGCAGTGTGGAGGACTGGTCCGAGCAGTACTTC	CASSVEDWSEQYF
.	TRBV7-3	TRBD1	TRBJ2-1	TGTGCCAGCAGCTTAAACGGACAGGGGGTGGGCGATGAGCAGTTCTTC	CASSLNGQGVGDEQFF
few	TRBV4-3	.	TRBJ1-2	TGCGCCAGCAGCCAAGATTCAAGAGGTGGCTACACCTTC	CASSQDSRGGYTF
.	TRBV30	.	TRBJ2-1	TGTGCCTGGAGGCCCTCAAGCTCCTACAATGAGCAGTTCTTC	CAWRPSSSYNEQFF
few	TRBV15	TRBD1	TRBJ1-1	TGTGCCACCAGCAGAGGTTTGGGACAGGGGTCGACTGAAGCTTTCTTT	CATSRGLGQGSTEAFF
.	TRBV28	.	TRBJ2-2	TGTGCCAGCAGTTTTGAACTAGAAACCGGGGAGCTGTTTTTT	CASSFELETGELFF
.	TRBV6-5	.	TRBJ2-7	TGTGCCAGCAGTCCAGTCGACAGCTCCTACGAGCAGTACTTC	CASSPVDSSYEQYF
once	TRBV7-2	.	TRBJ2-7	TGTGCCAGCAGCTTCGGTCAGGGGATAGGCGAGCAGTACTTC	CASSFGQGIGEQYF
.	TRBV7-9	.	TRBJ2-3	TGTGCCAGCAGCCCGACCTTCCACAGCACAGATACGCAGTATTTT	CASSPTFHSTDTQYF
once	TRBV6-5	TRBD1	TRBJ2-7	TGTGCCAGCAGTTACTCGACAGGGGTGGTCGGCGAGCAGTACTTC	CASSYSTGVVGEQYF
.	TRBV5-1	.	TRBJ2-7	TGCGCCAGCAGCTTGGCTGTTCCCGGACTCGATAACACCTACGAGCAGTACTTC	CASSLAVPGLDNTYEQYF
.	TRBV30	.	TRBJ2-5	TGTGCCTGGAGCAGCACCGGGACTGGGATTCGGGAGACCCAGTACTTC	CAWSSTGTGIRETQYF
.	TRBV5-4	.	TRBJ1-1	TGTGCCAGCAGAAAGGACGGGAACACTGAAGCTTTCTTT	CASRKDGNTEAFF
once	TRBV5-6	TRBD1	TRBJ2-7	TGTGCCAGCAGATCCGGGACAGGGGTGTCCTACGAGCAGTACTTC	CASRSGTGVSYEQYF
many	TRBV11-2	.	TRBJ1-1	TGTGCCAGCAGGTTTCCCGCATCATCGACGGCCAACACTGAAGCTTTCTTT	CASRFPASSTANTEAFF
few	TRBV7-3	TRBD2	TRBJ2-1	TGTGCCAGCAGCTGGACTAGCGGAGAATACAATGAGCAGTTCTTC	CASSWTSGEYNEQFF
.	TRBV30	.	TRBJ1-6	TGTGCCTGGAGTGTACTGGAGAATTCACCCCTCCACTTT	CAWSVLENSPLHF
.	TRBV27	TRBD1	TRBJ2-7	TGTGCCAGCAGTTTACTGGACAGGTCGGGGAACGAGCAGTACTTC	CASSLLDRSGNEQYF